This is a list of T cell receptor beta chains from one sample in a study of CD8 T cells in Susac syndrome. A single record per CDR3 protein comes from TCRdb applying MiXCR to the immunoSEQ multiplex PCR reads. The data hold 110,000 or so distinct CDR3 sequences, with roughly 91% observed a single time. The sample comprised CD4+ T cells from PBMCs. Source of these receptors: a human donor in good health. Both conserved end residues are part of each CDR3.

v_gene	CDR3aa
TRBV20-1	CSARDGQSYEQYF
TRBV29-1	CSVDRSYNEQFF
TRBV7-2	CASSSGGSTDTQYF
TRBV5-1	CASSLFGSQGYTF
TRBV7-3	CASSQGSYGDTQYF
TRBV5-1	CASSLGGNPSYNEQFF
TRBV7-3	CASSRDKGGGYGYTF
TRBV9	CASSVGNGNYEQYF
TRBV7-3	CASSLGGPNTEVFF
TRBV2	CASVLTTGELFF
TRBV7-2	CASSLGTGGVYEQYF
TRBV4-1	CASSHYQGVPTEAFF
TRBV14	CASSPGGSGFNYGYTF
TRBV6-2/TRBV6-3	CASRRTGEHYGYTF
TRBV9	CASSVTEERGLETQYF
TRBV3-1	CASNNRQENTEAFF
TRBV5-1	CASSLSGSGGTSYEQYF
TRBV5-4	CAGTGQGPNTEAFF
TRBV4-2	CASSQDPGGSAYGYTF
TRBV29-1	CSVVTGTSGRKTQYF
TRBV9	CASSASGTAFNEQYF
TRBV30	CAWTRTDYGYTF
TRBV7-2	CASSPYTGELFF
TRBV4-3	CASSQSSGRLSEQYF
TRBV7-3	CASSFGGSSTEAFF